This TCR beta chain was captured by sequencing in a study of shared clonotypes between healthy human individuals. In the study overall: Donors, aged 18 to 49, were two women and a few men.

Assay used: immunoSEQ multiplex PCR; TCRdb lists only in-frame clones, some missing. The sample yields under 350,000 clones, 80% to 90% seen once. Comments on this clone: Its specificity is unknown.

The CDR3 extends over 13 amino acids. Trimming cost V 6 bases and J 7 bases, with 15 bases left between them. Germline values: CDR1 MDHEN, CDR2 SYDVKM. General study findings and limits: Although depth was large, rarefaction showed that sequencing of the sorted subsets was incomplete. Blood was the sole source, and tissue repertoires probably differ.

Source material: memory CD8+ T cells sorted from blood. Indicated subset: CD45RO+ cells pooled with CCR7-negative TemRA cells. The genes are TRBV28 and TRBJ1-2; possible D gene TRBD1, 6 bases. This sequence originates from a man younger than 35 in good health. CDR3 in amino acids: CASRKQGSSGYTF. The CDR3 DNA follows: TGTGCCAGCAGGAAACAGGGAAGCAGTGGCTACACCTTC.